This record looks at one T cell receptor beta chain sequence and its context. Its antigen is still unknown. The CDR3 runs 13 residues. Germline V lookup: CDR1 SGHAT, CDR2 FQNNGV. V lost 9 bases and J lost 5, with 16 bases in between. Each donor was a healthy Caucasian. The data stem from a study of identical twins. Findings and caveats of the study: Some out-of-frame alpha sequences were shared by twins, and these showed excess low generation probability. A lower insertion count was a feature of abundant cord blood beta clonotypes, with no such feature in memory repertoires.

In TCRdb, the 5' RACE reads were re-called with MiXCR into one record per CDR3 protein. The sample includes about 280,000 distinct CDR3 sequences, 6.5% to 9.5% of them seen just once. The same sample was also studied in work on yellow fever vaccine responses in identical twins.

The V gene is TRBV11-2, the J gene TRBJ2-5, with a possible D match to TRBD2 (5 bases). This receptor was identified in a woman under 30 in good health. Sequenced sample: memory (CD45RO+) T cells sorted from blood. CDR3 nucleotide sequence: TGTGCCAGTGGGAGTATGCCCCAGGAGACCCAGTACTTC. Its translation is CASGSMPQETQYF.